This T cell receptor beta chain was identified in a study of blood T cell repertoires in COVID-19. Here immunoSEQ multiplex PCR was the method, and the copy in TCRdb shows in-frame clones only, minus some. The sample lists 35,000 to 55,000 clones, 80% to 90% occurring once. The CDR3 length is 15 residues. Per the germline V gene, CDR1 is LGHDT and CDR2 is YNNKEL (reference sequence). V gave up 6 bases and J gave up 7 bases; unmatched junction bases: 7. This chain uses TRBV3-1 (or the pseudogene TRBV3-2) with TRBJ1-6, with 9 positions matching TRBD1. The sequence came from a man aged 65-85 years with active COVID-19. Input material: peripheral blood. The CDR3, as DNA: TGTGCCAGCAGAGTACAGGGGGCTACAAATTCACCCCTCCACTTT. Translated, it gives CASRVQGATNSPLHF.